The text below deals with one T cell receptor beta chain. The data stem from a study of blood T cell repertoires in COVID-19. V shed 5 bases and J shed 9 bases, with 16 bases lying between them. The germline V gene encodes CDR1 LGHDT and CDR2 YNNKEL (reference sequence). CDR3 length: 13 residues. This table comes from immunoSEQ multiplex PCR, and its TCRdb copy is limited to in-frame clones, with some not included. The data show about 200,000 clones, less than 90% seen once. The TCR sequence derives from a woman younger than 45 who had been exposed to COVID-19. The sample comprised PBMCs or T cells enriched from blood (not recorded which). V and J are TRBV3-1 (or the pseudogene TRBV3-2) and TRBJ1-1, with D maybe TRBD1 (5 bases). For the CDR3, the DNA is TGTGCCAGCAGCGGCGGACATCGAGGCAAAGCTTTCTTT. Translating it yields CASSGGHRGKAFF.